This TCR beta chain was retrieved from a study of blood T cell repertoires in COVID-19. Across the study: From the United States, Italy and Spain came samples of acute and convalescent COVID-19.

The CDR3 covers 15 residues. V lost 4 bases to trimming and J lost 4 bases, with 17 bases between them. From germline, CDR1 is SGHDT and CDR2 YYEEEE. Produced via immunoSEQ multiplex PCR; TCRdb's table is partial and in-frame only. The sample yields 200,000 to 250,000 clones, about 90% seen once. Membership in each cohort depended on participant-reported clinical history. Sequencing input: PBMCs or T cells enriched from blood (not recorded which). The genes are TRBV5-6 and TRBJ1-2; D might be TRBD1 (6 bases). The TCR comes from a woman aged 25 to 39 with acute COVID-19. CDR3 sequence: CASSAMAPRGYGYTF. The CDR3 region has the DNA TGTGCCAGCAGCGCCATGGCTCCCAGGGGCTATGGCTACACCTTC.